Reported below is one T cell receptor beta chain. Its antigen is not known. This specimen belongs to a study of shared clonotypes between healthy human individuals. Study as a whole: Per-donor plates numbered three CD4 naive, three CD4 memory, two CD8 naive and one CD8 memory. Study results and limitations: The study found 4.5% to 6% of naive CD4 clonotypes shared across a handful of donors.

Unmatched junction bases numbered 18, after V lost 8 bases and J lost 4 bases. Germline V gives CDR1 MNHEY, CDR2 SMNVEV (reference sequence). This CDR3 region has 17 residues. CD8 cells classed as naive were CD45RO-negative and positively selected for CCR7, excluding terminally differentiated effector memory CD45RA+ cells. Sequenced by immunoSEQ multiplex PCR; TCRdb stores in-frame clones only, minus some. This sample carries roughly 2,000,000 clones, over 85% of them seen once, and the ten largest clones take more than 1.5%. The sequence was obtained from a man aged 18 to 30 in good health. Some clones in this sample may be carry-over from other donors' samples. Sequencing was carried out using naive CD8+ T cells from PBMCs. The chain employs TRBV27 and TRBJ2-3; 7 bases align to TRBD1. The CDR3: CASHVGPPQGSPDTQYF. CDR3 sequence (DNA): TGTGCCAGCCACGTCGGCCCGCCACAGGGGTCCCCAGATACGCAGTATTTT.